This TCR beta chain was recovered during a study of T cell responses to AZD1222 COVID-19 vaccine. Notes on the study in general: Nearly half of unique spike-specific TCRs reportedly avoided B.1.351 and B.1.1.7 mutated regions.

The table came from immunoSEQ multiplex PCR; TCRdb's copy has only in-frame clones and leaves some out. Found here are approximately 190,000 clones, over 85% of them singletons; the top ten hold over 0.95%. Timing groups of about 4 and about 12 weeks for second doses were pooled. Regarding this clone: Its antigen is not identified.

This CDR3 contains 14 residues. CDR1 and CDR2 (germline): LNHDA, SQIVND (reference sequence). Trimming took 6 bases from V and 2 from J, leaving 11 bases between them. The rearrangement joins TRBV19 to TRBJ1-5; D is unclear. Sequencing was performed on peripheral blood, taken 28 days after the second AZD1222 dose. The TCR comes from an adult who received the AZD1222 COVID-19 vaccine. The CDR3 DNA reads as TGTGCCAGTAGGGGGTTGGGAGGCAATCAGCCCCAGCATTTT. It translates to CASRGLGGNQPQHF.